This T cell receptor (beta chain) was captured in a study of OX40 agonist ivuxolimab in advanced cancers. Study details: While on treatment, patients had intravenous ivuxolimab at 0.01 to 10 mg/kg every 2 weeks. Study-level findings and limits: Fewer expanded clones were found on average in CD4+ than in CD8+ T cells. The study did not work out the antigen specificity of the expanded peripheral T cells.

Autoimmune disease history or systemic immunosuppression barred patients. This clone appeared a single time. The antigen is not known. Clones were sequenced by immunoSEQ multiplex PCR, and TCRdb holds only the in-frame ones, with some missing. The sample yields around 60,000 clones, 65% to 90% seen once. V lost 3 bases to trimming and J lost 0 bases, with 10 bases between them. The CDR3 runs to 15 residues. CDR1 is WSHSY, CDR2 SAAADI, per germline. The gene calls are TRBV10-2 and TRBJ2-3; D unclear. The specimen was CD4+ or CD8+ T cells sorted from blood, collected in a trial of the OX40 agonist ivuxolimab. This TCR was sampled from an adult with an advanced solid tumor such as melanoma, head and neck, liver or kidney cancer. DNA for the CDR3: TGCGCCAGCAGTGAAAGGGCAGGAAGCACAGATACGCAGTATTTT. It translates to CASSERAGSTDTQYF.